Listed here is a single T cell receptor beta chain. Its antigen is still unknown. It has no much larger one-base neighbor in the sample; base qualities were not kept. These data come from a study of breast tumors, draining lymph nodes, adjacent tissues (dated by TCRdb to 2016 to 2018). In terms of the full investigation: TCR beta repertoires were compared across tumor, adjacent nontumor tissue and axillary lymph nodes obtained from breast cancer patients. In human breast cancer, the study set out to evaluate how tumor, surrounding tissue and draining lymph node repertoires relate to one another and whether T cells may move between these sites. The full study reports these points: Tumor and nontumor tissue repertoires were significantly more similar in luminal-like than in basal-like breast cancer. A scenario in which most tumor T cells derive from the lymph node and then expand within tumor tissue was judged to be consistent with the data. Tumor T-cell repertoires showed less diversity than lymph node repertoires and more diversity than nontumor tissue repertoires, and tumor T-cell repertoires showed preferential V and J gene usage. The conclusion that tumor T cells originate in lymph nodes was presented as consistent with a hypothesis rather than as directly demonstrated.

CDR1 and CDR2 are read off the germline V gene as MNHEY and SVGAGI. There are 15 amino acids in the CDR3, from cysteine to phenylalanine inclusive. CDR3 DNA only is kept here, 45 bases in frame from base 1. V trim: 5 bases; J trim: 7 bases; unmatched bases: 8. Adjacent samples consisted of nontumor breast tissue surrounding the tumor. Sequencing was carried out with an Illumina HiSeq 2000. TCR beta chain libraries were generated through multiplex PCR amplification. High-throughput sequencing was used to analyze the amplified TCR beta chain products. TCRdb redid the processing of the public reads, applying fastp at Q25 and MiXCR, and retained in-frame beta chains. Under each unique CDR3 protein, matching rows form one entry showing the most common genes and DNA. This sample is represented by 15,000 or so distinct CDR3 sequences; roughly 72% of them were singletons. The top ten clones comprise around 44% of the sample.

The TCR comes from a female donor with breast cancer. Some clones in this sample may be carry-over from other donors' samples. The source material was tumor-adjacent breast tissue. Here the chain combines TRBV6-5 and TRBJ1-2, and TRBD1 matches 12 of the central bases. CDR3 sequence: CASSKNRDRGLGYTF. The nucleotide sequence is TGTGCCAGCAGTAAAAACCGGGACAGGGGGCTTGGCTACACCTTC.